Presented here are 23 T cell receptor beta chains from one specimen sequenced in a study of shared clonotypes between healthy human individuals. Profiled with immunoSEQ multiplex PCR; TCRdb holds only in-frame clones, not every one. The sample has a few million clones; approximately 92% are singletons. The specimen was naive CD4+ T cells sorted from blood. Regarding subset: CD45RA+ positively selected. Receptors originate from a man younger than 30 in good health.

The count of this clone is one. The chain employs TRBV2 and TRBJ2-3; D gene ambiguous. The V and J ends lost 0 bases and 9 bases respectively, with 10 bases between them. Germline lookup yields CDR1 SNHLY and CDR2 FYNNEI. The CDR3 runs to 13 residues. CDR3 bases: TGTGCCAGCAGTGAAGCGAAGCTAGGGACGCAGTATTTT. Amino acid sequence: CASSEAKLGTQYF.

The chain uses TRBV18 and TRBJ1-1; D is uncertain. Germline V gene data show CDR1 as KGHSH and CDR2 as LQKENI. This CDR3 contains 15 residues. Trimming shortened V by 3 bases and J by 2 bases, and 13 bases separated the two germline ends. The CDR3 sequence is CASSPSGGSNTEAFF. CDR3 in DNA: TGTGCCAGCTCACCTTCGGGAGGCTCAAACACTGAAGCTTTCTTT.

The genes are TRBV15 and TRBJ2-7, with TRBD2 as a possible D gene (6 bases). Trimming took off 3 bases at V and 2 bases at J, with 23 bases between the two ends. CDR1 is LNHNV, CDR2 YYDKDF, per germline (reference sequence). The CDR3 is 18 amino acids. The CDR3 DNA sequence: TGTGCCACCAGCAGCATCCCCCCTAATAGCGGTAGGGCCTACGAGCAGTACTTC. The encoded protein is CATSSIPPNSGRAYEQYF.

J is TRBJ1-6 and V is TRBV30; 8 bases match TRBD1. CDR3 length equals 15 residues. Germline V gene sequence: CDR1 GTSNPN, CDR2 SVGIG (reference sequence). Germline trimming cut 3 bases from V and 10 bases from J; bases unmatched to any gene: 11. The CDR3 loop is CAWSKGTGRASPLHF. In DNA, the CDR3 is TGTGCCTGGAGCAAGGGGACAGGAAGGGCATCACCCCTCCACTTT.

The count of this clone is one. The chain employs TRBV5-1 and TRBJ2-7; D is uncertain. The CDR3 is made up of 15 amino acids. V was shortened by 4 bases and J by 0 bases, with 14 bases between the two germline ends. In germline, CDR1 is SGHRS, CDR2 YFSETQ. CDR3 loop: CASSPALPSSYEQYF. CDR3 in DNA: TGCGCCAGCAGCCCAGCCCTCCCTAGCTCCTACGAGCAGTACTTC.

This sequence joins TRBV19 and TRBJ1-2; D gene uncertain. Per germline, CDR1 LNHDA and CDR2 SQIVND (reference sequence). The CDR3 is 14 residues long. V lost 9 bases to trimming and J lost 2 bases, with 16 bases between them. CDR3 coding DNA: TGTGCCAGCACCGGGAGAGCCCTCAACTATGGCTACACCTTC. Protein product: CASTGRALNYGYTF.

As for this clone: One end of the junction varies from germline; a read error may be responsible. The chain combines TRBV7-7 with TRBJ2-3; D unclear. The germline V gene encodes CDR1 SSHAT and CDR2 FNYEAQ (reference sequence). The CDR3 has 14 residues. The DNA of the CDR3 is TGTGCTAGCAGCCCAGTGACGGACACAGATACGCAGTATTTT. Its translation is CASSPVTDTDTQYF.

The DNA for the CDR3 is TGCGCCAGCAGCTTCAGTAGTCGGGACAGGGTCTCCTACGAGCAGTACTTC. Its translation is CASSFSSRDRVSYEQYF. The rearrangement links TRBV4-1 to TRBJ2-7, with 9 positions matching TRBD1. Germline CDR1 MGHRA, CDR2 YSYEKL. With 5 bases clipped from V and 0 bases from J, the junction kept 11 bases outside the gene matches. This CDR3 is built from 17 residues.

The chain recombines TRBV5-1 with TRBJ2-5, with 8 bases aligning to TRBD1. With 2 bases clipped from V and 2 bases from J, the junction kept 8 bases outside the gene matches. This CDR3 comprises 16 residues. Germline CDR1 and CDR2: SGHRS and YFSETQ. The CDR3 sequence is CASSLQPGQGQETQYF. CDR3 nucleotide sequence: TGCGCCAGCAGCTTACAGCCTGGACAGGGACAAGAGACCCAGTACTTC.

This clone occurred once. The chain employs TRBV7-9 and TRBJ1-4; perhaps TRBD1 as D (6 bases). The V end was cut by 1 base, the J end by 6 bases, with 15 bases between. The germline V gene has CDR1 SEHNR and CDR2 FQNEAQ (reference sequence). This CDR3 is built from 16 residues. The CDR3 reads CASSLERYRADEKLFF. The CDR3 DNA follows: TGTGCCAGCAGCTTAGAACGGTACAGGGCTGATGAAAAACTGTTTTTT. Based on the CDR3 plus reference TRBV7-9 and TRBJ1-4, the full variable domain is DTGVSQNPRHKITKRGQNVTFRCDPISEHNRLYWYRQTLGQGPEFLTYFQNEAQLEKSRLLSDRFSAERPKGSFSTLEIQRTEQGDSAMYLCASSLERYRADEKLFFGSGTQLSVL.

The chain couples TRBV9 to TRBJ2-7; 8 bases map to TRBD1. CDR3 size: 14 residues. Germline V gives CDR1 SGDLS, CDR2 YYNGEE. The J segment lost 6 bases and the V segment lost 0 bases, leaving 5 bases of the junction unmatched. The CDR3 is CASSVATGGSEQYF. The CDR3 bases are TGTGCCAGCAGCGTAGCTACAGGGGGAAGCGAGCAGTACTTC.

The rearrangement uses TRBV6-5 and TRBJ2-5, with D hard to call. V lost 0 bases, J lost 0 bases, and 5 bases lay in between. The CDR3 is 14 residues long. Germline V gene sequence: CDR1 MNHEY, CDR2 SVGAGI. CDR3 bases: TGTGCCAGCAGTTACTCCCTGAACCAAGAGACCCAGTACTTC. Its translation is CASSYSLNQETQYF.

The chain has TRBV5-6 and TRBJ2-5; TRBD1 or TRBD2 may be the D gene (6 bases each). The CDR3 contains 19 residues. Between the trimmed V and J ends, which lost 0 bases and 4 bases, there was a span of 25 bases. CDR1 is SGHDT, CDR2 YYEEEE, per germline. The CDR3 spells CASSLAQYKGGRVGETQYF. The CDR3 DNA reads TGTGCCAGCAGCTTGGCCCAATATAAGGGGGGTCGGGTCGGAGAGACCCAGTACTTC. The full variable domain, its missing parts supplied by reference TRBV5-6 and TRBJ2-5, is DAGVTQSPTHLIKTRGQQVTLRCSPKSGHDTVSWYQQALGQGPQFIFQYYEEEERQRGNFPDRFSGHQFPNYSSELNVNALLLGDSALYLCASSLAQYKGGRVGETQYFGPGTRLLVL.

V gene TRBV7-9 combines with J gene TRBJ2-1; TRBD2 matches at 8 bases. Germline CDR1 SEHNR, CDR2 FQNEAQ (reference sequence). This CDR3 has 15 residues. Trimming at V came to 5 bases and at J to 5 bases, leaving 8 bases not matched to a gene. The CDR3 region is CASSLTSGLNNEQFF. CDR3 DNA: TGTGCCAGCAGCCTCACTAGCGGTTTAAACAATGAGCAGTTCTTC.

The chain couples TRBV10-3 to TRBJ1-6, with TRBD1 identical over 12 bases. The CDR3 covers 18 residues. In germline, CDR1 is ENHRY, CDR2 SYGVKD. V dropped 1 base and J dropped 5; count of bases not matched to a gene: 6. Here the CDR3 reads CAISEWGQGAVDNSPLHF. The CDR3 DNA reads TGTGCCATCAGTGAGTGGGGACAGGGGGCGGTAGATAATTCACCCCTCCACTTT.

This chain joins TRBV7-9 and TRBJ2-7, with unresolved D. V lost 5 bases, J lost 0 bases, and 11 bases lay in between. The CDR3 has 14 residues. In germline, CDR1 is SEHNR, CDR2 FQNEAQ (reference sequence). CDR3 protein: CASSISHSSYEQYF. CDR3 sequence (DNA): TGTGCCAGCAGCATTAGCCATTCCTCCTACGAGCAGTACTTC.

This rearrangement joins TRBV5-1 to TRBJ1-4, with D unclear. Per germline, CDR1 SGHRS and CDR2 YFSETQ. The CDR3 runs to 15 residues. The V end was cut by 1 base, the J end by 3 bases, with 10 bases between. The CDR3 here is CASSLTVTPNEKLFF. In DNA form, the CDR3 reads TGCGCCAGCAGCTTGACAGTCACCCCTAATGAAAAACTGTTTTTT. Based on the CDR3 plus reference TRBV5-1 and TRBJ1-4, the full variable domain is KAGVTQTPRYLIKTRGQQVTLSCSPISGHRSVSWYQQTPGQGLQFLFEYFSETQRNKGNFPGRFSGRQFSNSRSEMNVSTLELGDSALYLCASSLTVTPNEKLFFGSGTQLSVL.

V usage is TRBV14 and J usage is TRBJ2-7; possible D gene TRBD1, 6 bases. V was cut by 4 bases and J by 0 bases, with 13 bases left in between. Germline assignment: CDR1 SGHDN and CDR2 FVKESK. The CDR3 contains 15 residues. CDR3 sequence: CASSPFTGISYEQYF. Here the CDR3 DNA reads TGTGCCAGCAGCCCGTTCACAGGGATCTCCTACGAGCAGTACTTC.

The chain has TRBV5-6 and TRBJ1-5; possible D gene TRBD1, 5 bases. Germline CDR1 and CDR2: SGHDT and YYEEEE. The CDR3 runs 15 residues. The V gene lost 2 bases and the J gene lost 3 bases, with 12 bases spanning the gap. In nucleotides, the CDR3 is TGTGCCAGCAGCTTTGCAGGGACGGTCAATCAGCCCCAGCATTTT. It codes for CASSFAGTVNQPQHF.

The chain couples TRBV6-1 to TRBJ1-2; perhaps TRBD1 as D (5 bases). Trimming removed 3 bases from V and 4 bases from J, with 21 bases in between. CDR3 size: 17 residues. Germline V gene lookup returns CDR1 MNHNS and CDR2 SASEGT. The CDR3 loop reads CASSELQGALGRYGYTF. In DNA form, the CDR3 reads TGTGCCAGCAGTGAGTTGCAGGGAGCCCTGGGCCGCTATGGCTACACCTTC.

The CDR3 DNA is TGTGCCAGCAGCGGGACAGGGGTTCGGACAGATACGCAGTATTTT. Translated, it gives CASSGTGVRTDTQYF. This chain links TRBV7-9 with TRBJ2-3; 10 bases are a match to TRBD1. Germline CDR1 reads SEHNR; CDR2 reads FQNEAQ (reference sequence). V lost 5 bases, J lost 3 bases, and 5 bases stayed unmatched. CDR3 length: 15 amino acids.

The chain carries TRBV10-3 and TRBJ2-2; the match to TRBD1 covers 10 bases. The CDR3 loop spans 13 amino acids. Germline CDR1 and CDR2: ENHRY and SYGVKD. The V segment lost 9 bases and the J segment 4 bases; nucleotides outside the gene matches: 2. The CDR3 loop reads CAMGTGATGELFF. The CDR3 DNA reads TGTGCCATGGGGACAGGGGCCACCGGGGAGCTGTTTTTT.

The chain is built from TRBV29-1 and TRBJ2-1; no clear D. V lost 7 bases and J lost 0, with 19 bases in between. The germline CDR1 and CDR2 sequences are SQVTM and ANQGSEA. The CDR3 consists of 16 residues. This chain's CDR3 is CSAIRLYASSYNEQFF. The CDR3 DNA reads as TGCAGCGCAATACGACTTTACGCCAGCTCCTACAATGAGCAGTTCTTC.